The rows below give T cell receptor beta chains drawn from one sample of a study of response to subunit inactivated influenza vaccine. TCRdb itself ran the RT-PCR reads through MiXCR, one entry per CDR3 protein. The sample comprises more than 200,000 distinct CDR3 sequences, 9% to 15% of which are singletons, and 7.8% rests with the top ten. The sequencing used non-naive T cells sorted from PBMCs, collected 14 to 15 days before vaccination. The receptor source for this set is a man between 50 and 59 years old who received an inactivated influenza vaccine. Each CDR3 is given with its conserved first and last residue. A D gene is named only where the DNA matches it firmly. Expanded clones get a size class; other rows say once, few or many, or leave the size out.

j_gene | v_gene | d_gene | len | abundance | CDR3aa | CDR3nt
TRBJ2-2 | TRBV20-1 | - | 11 | many | CSASTTGELFF | TGCAGTGCTTCGACCACCGGGGAGCTGTTTTTT
TRBJ2-3 | TRBV7-7 | - | 16 | many | CASSRRSGSGSDTQYF | TGTGCCAGCAGCCGACGGTCAGGATCCGGGTCAGATACGCAGTATTTT
TRBJ1-4 | TRBV25-1 | TRBD1 | 17 | - | CASSEIGTAHGSEKLFF | TGTGCCAGCAGTGAAATTGGGACAGCCCACGGTAGTGAAAAACTGTTTTTT
TRBJ2-1 | TRBV2 | - | 13 | few | CASVQGSYNEQFF | TGTGCCAGCGTACAGGGCTCCTACAATGAGCAGTTCTTC
TRBJ2-3 | TRBV15 | TRBD2 | 15 | few | CATSRRAGGTDTQYF | TGTGCCACCAGCAGGAGGGCGGGGGGCACAGATACGCAGTATTTT
TRBJ1-1 | TRBV9 | - | 16 | - | CASSGLGTKGPGKAFF | TGTGCCAGCAGCGGTCTTGGGACCAAGGGGCCAGGAAAAGCTTTCTTT
TRBJ2-1 | TRBV29-1 | - | 11 | many | CSDLGYNEQFF | TGCAGCGACCTTGGTTACAATGAGCAGTTCTTC
TRBJ2-1 | TRBV20-1 | - | 16 | few | CSAPAWSFSSYNEQFF | TGCAGTGCCCCGGCATGGTCCTTTTCTTCCTACAATGAGCAGTTCTTC
TRBJ2-7 | TRBV21-1 | - | 15 | many | CASSPRTGEAYEQYF | TGTGCCAGCAGCCCCCGGACAGGGGAGGCCTACGAGCAGTACTTC
TRBJ2-1 | TRBV24-1 | - | 12 | few | CATSPGWNEQFF | TGTGCCACCAGTCCGGGTTGGAATGAGCAGTTCTTC
TRBJ1-2 | TRBV12-3/TRBV12-4 | TRBD1 | 12 | few | CASSDPGQRYTF | TGTGCCAGCAGTGACCCGGGACAGCGATACACCTTC
TRBJ2-5 | TRBV2 | TRBD2 | 14 | - | CASSSGGAAETQYF | TGTGCCAGCAGCAGCGGGGGGGCCGCAGAGACCCAGTACTTC
TRBJ2-1 | TRBV7-7 | - | 16 | - | CASSLHRAVSYNEQFF | TGTGCTAGCAGCTTACATCGAGCGGTCTCCTACAATGAGCAGTTCTTC
TRBJ2-2 | TRBV14 | - | 15 | few | CASSPWGGGTGELFF | TGTGCCAGCAGCCCTTGGGGCGGAGGGACCGGGGAGCTGTTTTTT
TRBJ2-1 | TRBV7-9 | TRBD2 | 16 | few | CASSLEFSGGAGEQFF | TGTGCCAGCAGCTTAGAATTTAGCGGGGGGGCCGGTGAGCAGTTCTTC
TRBJ1-1 | TRBV4-1 | TRBD1 | 14 | many | CASSRQTGGTEAFF | TGCGCCAGCAGCCGTCAGACAGGGGGCACTGAAGCTTTCTTT
TRBJ2-2 | TRBV11-2 | - | 15 | - | CASSLNIGGTGELFF | TGTGCCAGCAGCTTAAATATAGGAGGCACCGGGGAGCTGTTTTTT
TRBJ2-1 | TRBV19 | TRBD1 | 19 | - | CASTPQWETTGAKGNEQFF | TGTGCCAGTACCCCCCAGTGGGAGACTACAGGGGCCAAAGGCAATGAGCAGTTCTTC
TRBJ2-5 | TRBV4-2 | TRBD1 | 15 | - | CASSQDGRGQETQYF | TGTGCCAGCAGCCAAGACGGCAGGGGGCAAGAGACCCAGTACTTC
TRBJ2-2 | TRBV28 | TRBD1 | 11 | - | CASRGQGGLFF | TGTGCCAGCAGGGGACAGGGAGGGCTGTTTTTT
TRBJ2-7 | TRBV2 | - | 15 | - | CASSEGRLQGYEQYF | TGTGCCAGCAGTGAGGGCCGTTTACAGGGATACGAGCAGTACTTC
TRBJ2-5 | TRBV10-3 | - | 13 | many | CAISDREGETQYF | TGTGCCATCAGCGACAGGGAGGGAGAGACCCAGTACTTC
TRBJ2-1 | TRBV20-1 | - | 17 | many | CSARDPSGAQNYNEQFF | TGCAGTGCTAGAGATCCATCCGGGGCGCAGAACTACAATGAGCAGTTCTTC
TRBJ2-5 | TRBV10-3 | - | 16 | - | CAISESIVGLGETQYF | TGTGCCATCAGTGAGTCGATAGTCGGCTTAGGGGAGACCCAGTACTTC
TRBJ2-5 | TRBV28 | - | 14 | - | CASSVKRRVETQYF | TGTGCCAGCAGTGTTAAGCGCCGAGTGGAGACCCAGTACTTC
TRBJ2-3 | TRBV7-6 | TRBD2 | 17 | few | CASSLEVPSGIINTQYF | TGTGCCAGCAGCTTAGAAGTCCCTAGCGGGATTATCAATACGCAGTATTTT
TRBJ2-2 | TRBV12-3/TRBV12-4 | - | 15 | - | CASSLGQANSGELFF | TGTGCCAGCAGTTTAGGACAAGCGAACTCCGGGGAGCTGTTTTTT
TRBJ1-6 | TRBV7-2 | - | 16 | - | CASSASAQPINSPLHF | TGTGCCAGCAGCGCCAGCGCACAGCCTATAAATTCACCCCTCCACTTT
TRBJ2-2 | TRBV10-3 | - | 18 | many | CAISSSSTGRTNTGELFF | TGTGCCATCAGTTCGAGTTCTACAGGGAGGACGAACACCGGGGAGCTGTTTTTT
TRBJ2-6 | TRBV7-2 | - | 14 | few | CASSPRLGANVLTF | TGTGCCAGCAGCCCGCGACTCGGGGCCAACGTCCTGACTTTC
TRBJ2-1 | TRBV20-1 | - | 11 | - | CSASGLAEQFF | TGCAGTGCTAGCGGGTTGGCTGAGCAGTTCTTC
TRBJ1-4 | TRBV5-1 | - | 14 | - | CASSEGSVGEKLFF | TGCGCCAGCAGCGAGGGGAGTGTAGGTGAAAAACTGTTTTTT
TRBJ2-6 | TRBV10-3 | TRBD1 | 19 | - | CAISKTPGQRFSGANVLTF | TGTGCCATCAGTAAAACCCCGGGACAGAGATTCTCTGGGGCCAACGTCCTGACTTTC
TRBJ1-6 | TRBV21-1 | - | 13 | few | CASTRSGRTPLHF | TGTGCCAGCACCAGATCAGGGAGAACACCCCTCCACTTT
TRBJ1-1 | TRBV27 | TRBD1 | 16 | - | CASKLGVQGRGTEAFF | TGTGCCAGCAAGTTGGGCGTACAGGGGAGGGGGACTGAAGCTTTCTTT